This T cell receptor beta chain was obtained from a study of cytomegalovirus exposure and HLA in healthy donors. Looking at the study overall: Across 300 to 400 genotyped donors, just over 80% landed in the Caucasian-associated ancestry cluster.

The study ran its PCR with 60 Vbeta and 13 Jbeta primers. Some clones are missing from TCRdb's copy, which holds only in-frame ones; the method was immunoSEQ multiplex PCR. The repertoire includes about 120,000 clones, approximately 70% of them detected once, and 1.5% sits in the top ten. General study results and limits: Donors belonging to an Asian-associated ancestry cluster reportedly showed fewer N-insertions in productive TCRs than the 666-donor mean, according to what a later analysis found.

This clone showed up just once. Its antigen is still unknown. The germline CDR1 and CDR2 sequences are MNHEY and SVGAGI. The germline V and J ends were trimmed by 2 bases and 4 bases, with 12 bases remaining between them. The CDR3 runs 15 residues. Sequencing was performed on PBMCs. This chain links TRBV6-5 with TRBJ1-5; TRBD1 is a possible D gene (5 bases). The sequence derives from a man between 18 and 29 years old in good health and CMV-seronegative. In nucleotides, the CDR3 is TGTGCCAGCAGTTACAAACCAGGGCCGAATCAGCCCCAGCATTTT. Its protein is CASSYKPGPNQPQHF.